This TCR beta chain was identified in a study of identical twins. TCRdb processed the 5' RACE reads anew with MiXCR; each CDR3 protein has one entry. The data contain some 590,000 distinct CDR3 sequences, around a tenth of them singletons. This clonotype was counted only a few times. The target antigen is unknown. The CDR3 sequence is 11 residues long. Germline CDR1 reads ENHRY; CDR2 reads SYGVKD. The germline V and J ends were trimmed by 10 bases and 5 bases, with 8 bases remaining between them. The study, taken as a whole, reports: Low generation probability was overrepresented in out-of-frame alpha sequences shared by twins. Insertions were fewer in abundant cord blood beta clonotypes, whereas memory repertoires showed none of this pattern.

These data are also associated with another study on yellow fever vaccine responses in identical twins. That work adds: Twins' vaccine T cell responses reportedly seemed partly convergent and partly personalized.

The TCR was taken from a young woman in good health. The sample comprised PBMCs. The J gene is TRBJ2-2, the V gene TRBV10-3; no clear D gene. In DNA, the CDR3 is TGTGCCACCCTCGAGACCGGGGAGCTGTTTTTT. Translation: CATLETGELFF.